This TCR beta chain was identified in a study of technical replicates of blood from a few donors. Profiling relied on immunoSEQ multiplex PCR, and the TCRdb table lists in-frame clones only, not all of them. The table records approximately 94,000 clones, 90% to 96% of them present only once. The CDR3 consists of 16 residues. CDR1 is SGHRS and CDR2 is YFSETQ in the germline V gene. V lost 3 bases, J lost 2 bases, and 15 bases lay in between. What was sequenced was T cells isolated from PBMCs. The source of this sequence is a human donor in good health. The chain employs TRBV5-1 and TRBJ1-3, with a possible D match to TRBD1 (6 bases). The CDR3, as DNA: TGCGCCAGCAGCTCTTCAGGGGCCTTCGCTGGAAACACCATATATTTT. Translating it yields CASSSSGAFAGNTIYF.